A single TCR beta chain is shown here with its context. The antigen remains undetermined. The entry originates in a study of shared clonotypes between healthy human individuals. Study conclusions and caveats: The study found lower generation probabilities in non-shared clonotypes than in those shared by all four donors.

Libraries were prepared by immunoSEQ multiplex PCR; TCRdb keeps only in-frame clonotypes and omits some of them. The table includes 2 million to 2.5 million clones, approximately 95% detected once. Looked up from germline, CDR1 is KGHSY and CDR2 is FQNENV. This CDR3 has 17 residues. V dropped 4 bases and J dropped 4 bases, with 23 bases sitting between them. Division of CD4+ cells produced a CD45RA+ naive subset and a CD45RA-negative memory subset. The source material was naive CD4+ T cells from PBMCs. Indicated subset: CD45RA+ positively selected. This receptor was obtained from a man younger than 35 in good health. Some clones in this sample may be carry-over from other donors' samples. J is TRBJ2-7 and V is TRBV16, with D possibly matching TRBD1 (6 bases). The CDR3 here is CASSPFRTEPHGYEQYF. The CDR3 nucleotides are TGTGCCAGCAGCCCCTTCAGGACAGAACCCCACGGATACGAGCAGTACTTC.